This T cell receptor (beta chain) stems from a study of blood T cell repertoires in COVID-19. Background on the study: Sites in the United States, Italy and Spain provided acute and convalescent COVID-19 samples. T cells, B-cell-depleted T cells, or PBMCs provided the cDNA or gDNA that served as material.

Original processing notes: Scientists estimated how many nucleated cells there were by amplifying reference gene primers. Assay: immunoSEQ multiplex PCR; the TCRdb copy retains only in-frame clones and omits some. The V and J calls and the clone size are those of that table, but D and trimming were determined from the DNA. The sample contains approximately 150,000 clones, approximately 80% of which appear only once. Germline values: CDR1 MGHDK, CDR2 SYGVNS. V lost 6 bases and J lost 7; bases outside the gene matches: 6. This CDR3 contains 13 residues. The chain carries TRBV25-1 and TRBJ2-1, with 7 bases lining up with TRBD1. Material for sequencing was peripheral blood. The sequence came from a woman aged 50 to 65 in a cohort sampled during active or convalescent COVID-19. The CDR3 region has the DNA TGTGCCAGCAGCCCACAGGGGTTGAATGAGCAGTTCTTC. Translating it yields CASSPQGLNEQFF.